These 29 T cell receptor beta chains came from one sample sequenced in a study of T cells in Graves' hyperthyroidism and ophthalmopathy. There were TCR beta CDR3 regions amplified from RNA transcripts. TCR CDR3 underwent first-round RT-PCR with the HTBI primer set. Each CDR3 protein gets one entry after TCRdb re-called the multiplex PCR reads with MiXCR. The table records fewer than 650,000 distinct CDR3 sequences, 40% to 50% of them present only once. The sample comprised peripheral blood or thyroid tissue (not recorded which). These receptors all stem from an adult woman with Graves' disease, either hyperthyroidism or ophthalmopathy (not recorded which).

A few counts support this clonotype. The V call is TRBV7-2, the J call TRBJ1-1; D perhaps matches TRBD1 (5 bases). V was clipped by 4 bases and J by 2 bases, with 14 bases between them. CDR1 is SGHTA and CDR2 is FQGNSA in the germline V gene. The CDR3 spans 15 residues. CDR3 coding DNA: TGTGCCAGCAGCTCACAACCGGGACTCAACACTGAAGCTTTCTTT. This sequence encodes CASSSQPGLNTEAFF.

CDR3 sequence reads: CASGHFYEQYF. The DNA of the CDR3 is TGTGCCAGTGGACATTTCTACGAGCAGTACTTC. This chain links TRBV14 with TRBJ2-7, with D possibly being TRBD1 (5 bases). CDR1 is SGHDN and CDR2 is FVKESK in the germline V gene. This CDR3 spans 11 amino acids. Between the trimmed V and J ends, which lost 9 bases and 3 bases, there was a span of 9 bases.

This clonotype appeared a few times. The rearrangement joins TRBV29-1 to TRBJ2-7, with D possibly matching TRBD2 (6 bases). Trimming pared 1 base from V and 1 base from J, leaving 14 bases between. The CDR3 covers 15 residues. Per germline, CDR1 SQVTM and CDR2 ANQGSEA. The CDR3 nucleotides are TGCAGCGTTGAAGGGGCGGGGTGGGGATCCTACGAGCAGTACTTC. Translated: CSVEGAGWGSYEQYF.

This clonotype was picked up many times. The DNA of the CDR3 is TGTGCCAGTGCTCTTTCGGGCTTGGGCTACGAGCAGTACTTC. Translating gives CASALSGLGYEQYF. The rearrangement uses TRBV19 and TRBJ2-7, with no clear D. Germline CDR1 is LNHDA and CDR2 is SQIVND (reference sequence). The CDR3 runs to 14 residues. V was cut by 8 bases and J by 3 bases, with 17 bases left in between.

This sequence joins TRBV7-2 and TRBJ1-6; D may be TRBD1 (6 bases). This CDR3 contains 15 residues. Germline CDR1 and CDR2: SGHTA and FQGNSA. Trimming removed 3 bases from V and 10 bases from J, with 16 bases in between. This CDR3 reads CASSFQSGERSPLHF. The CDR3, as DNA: TGTGCCAGCAGCTTCCAATCAGGGGAGAGGTCACCCCTCCACTTT.

This chain's CDR3 is CASSPPSGSGYTF. For the CDR3, the DNA is TGTGCCAGCAGCCCCCCTTCGGGTTCTGGCTACACCTTC. The V and J genes are TRBV7-2 and TRBJ1-2; no reliable D call. The CDR3 is 13 amino acids. The V end lost 5 bases, the J end lost 7 bases, and 14 bases lay between the germline ends. Germline V gives CDR1 SGHTA, CDR2 FQGNSA.

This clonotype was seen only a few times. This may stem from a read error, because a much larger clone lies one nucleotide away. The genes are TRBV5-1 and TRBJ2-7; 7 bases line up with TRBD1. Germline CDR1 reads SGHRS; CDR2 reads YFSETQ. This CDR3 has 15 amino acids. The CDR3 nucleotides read TGTGCCAGCAGCTCGGAAGGGACAGAGTCCTACGAGCAGTACTTC. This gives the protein CASSSEGTESYEQYF.

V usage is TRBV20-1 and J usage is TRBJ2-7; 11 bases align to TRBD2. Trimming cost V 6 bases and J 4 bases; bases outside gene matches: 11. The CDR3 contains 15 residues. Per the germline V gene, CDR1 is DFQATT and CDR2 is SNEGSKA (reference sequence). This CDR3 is CSAATIAGGRYEQYF. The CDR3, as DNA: TGCAGTGCAGCAACTATAGCGGGAGGGCGGTACGAGCAGTACTTC.

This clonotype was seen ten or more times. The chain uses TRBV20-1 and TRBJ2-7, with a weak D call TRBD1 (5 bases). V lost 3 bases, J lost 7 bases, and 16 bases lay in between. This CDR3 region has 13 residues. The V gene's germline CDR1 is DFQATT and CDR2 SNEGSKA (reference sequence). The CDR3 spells CSASSLGSGEQYF. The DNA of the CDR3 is TGCAGTGCTAGTTCCCTCGGCTCAGGGGAGCAGTACTTC.

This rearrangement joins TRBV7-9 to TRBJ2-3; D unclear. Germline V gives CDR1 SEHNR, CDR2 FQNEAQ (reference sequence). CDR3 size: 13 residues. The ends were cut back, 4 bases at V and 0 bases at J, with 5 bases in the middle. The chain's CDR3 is CASSWGSTDTQYF. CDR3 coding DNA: TGTGCCAGCAGCTGGGGTAGCACAGATACGCAGTATTTT.

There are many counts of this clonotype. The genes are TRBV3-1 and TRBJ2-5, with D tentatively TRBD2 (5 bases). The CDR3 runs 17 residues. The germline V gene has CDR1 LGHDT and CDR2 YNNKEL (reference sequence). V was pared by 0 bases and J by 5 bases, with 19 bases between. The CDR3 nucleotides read TGTGCCAGCAGCCAAGATGAACTAGTGCAAGGGTTGGAGACCCAGTACTTC. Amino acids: CASSQDELVQGLETQYF.

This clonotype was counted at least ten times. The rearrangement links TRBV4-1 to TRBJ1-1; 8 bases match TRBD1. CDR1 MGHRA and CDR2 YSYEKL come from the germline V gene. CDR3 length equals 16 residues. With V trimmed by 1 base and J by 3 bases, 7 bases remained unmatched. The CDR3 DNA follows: TGCGCCAGCAGCCAAGGCCGGACAGGGAGGGACACTGAAGCTTTCTTT. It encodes CASSQGRTGRDTEAFF.

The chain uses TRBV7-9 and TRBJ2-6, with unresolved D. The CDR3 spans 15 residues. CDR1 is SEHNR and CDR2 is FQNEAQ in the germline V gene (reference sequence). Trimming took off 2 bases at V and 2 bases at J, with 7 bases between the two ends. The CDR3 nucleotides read TGTGCCAGCAGCTTAAGTCTCCCTGGGGCCAACGTCCTGACTTTC. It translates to CASSLSLPGANVLTF.

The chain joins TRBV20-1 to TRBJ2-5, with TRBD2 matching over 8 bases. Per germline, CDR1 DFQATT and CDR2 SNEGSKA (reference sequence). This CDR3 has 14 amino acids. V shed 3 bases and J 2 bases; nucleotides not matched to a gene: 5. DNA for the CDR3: TGCAGTGCTAGCACTAGCGGCTCGCAAGAGACCCAGTACTTC. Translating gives CSASTSGSQETQYF.

This CDR3 is CASSVGLAGGQETQYF. The CDR3 DNA reads TGTGCCAGCAGCGTAGGACTAGCGGGGGGGCAAGAGACCCAGTACTTC. The V and J genes are TRBV9 and TRBJ2-5; 14 bases match TRBD2. Germline-derived CDR1 and CDR2 are SGDLS and YYNGEE. J lost 2 bases, V lost 0 bases, and 0 bases had no gene match. This CDR3 has 16 amino acids.

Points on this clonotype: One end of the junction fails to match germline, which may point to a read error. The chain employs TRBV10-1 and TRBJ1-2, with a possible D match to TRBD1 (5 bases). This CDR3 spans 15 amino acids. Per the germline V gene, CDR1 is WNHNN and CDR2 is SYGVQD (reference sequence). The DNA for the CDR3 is TGTGCCAGCAGCCTCTACCACTTGGGACTCTATGGCTACACCTTC. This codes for CASSLYHLGLYGYTF.

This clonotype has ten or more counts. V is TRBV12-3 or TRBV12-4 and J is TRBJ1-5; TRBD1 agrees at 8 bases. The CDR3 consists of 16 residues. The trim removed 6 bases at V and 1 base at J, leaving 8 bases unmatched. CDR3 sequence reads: CASSMTGVGSNQPQHF. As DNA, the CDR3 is TGTGCCAGCAGCATGACAGGGGTAGGAAGCAATCAGCCCCAGCATTTT.

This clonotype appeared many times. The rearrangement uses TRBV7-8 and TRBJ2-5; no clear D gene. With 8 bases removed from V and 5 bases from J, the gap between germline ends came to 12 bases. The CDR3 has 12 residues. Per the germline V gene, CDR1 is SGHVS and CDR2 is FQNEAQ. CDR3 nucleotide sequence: TGTGCCAGCGGGCAGCCGGAGGAGACCCAGTACTTC. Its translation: CASGQPEETQYF.

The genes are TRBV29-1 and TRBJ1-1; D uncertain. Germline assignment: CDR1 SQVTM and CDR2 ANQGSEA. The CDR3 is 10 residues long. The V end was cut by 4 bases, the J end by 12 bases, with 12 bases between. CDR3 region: CSVGEEGTFF. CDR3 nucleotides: TGCAGCGTTGGGGAGGAGGGAACTTTCTTT.

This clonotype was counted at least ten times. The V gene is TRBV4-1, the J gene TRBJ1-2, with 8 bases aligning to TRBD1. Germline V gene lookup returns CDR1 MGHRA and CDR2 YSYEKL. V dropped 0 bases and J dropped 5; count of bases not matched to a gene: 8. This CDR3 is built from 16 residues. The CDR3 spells CASSQDIGTGGYGYTF. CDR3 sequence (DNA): TGCGCCAGCAGCCAAGATATAGGGACAGGCGGTTATGGCTACACCTTC.

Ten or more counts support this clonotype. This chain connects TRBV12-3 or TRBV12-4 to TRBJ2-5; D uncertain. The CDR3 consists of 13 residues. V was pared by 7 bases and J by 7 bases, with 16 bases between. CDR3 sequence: CASTLQAGGTQYF. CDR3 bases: TGTGCCAGCACCCTTCAGGCAGGTGGGACCCAGTACTTC.

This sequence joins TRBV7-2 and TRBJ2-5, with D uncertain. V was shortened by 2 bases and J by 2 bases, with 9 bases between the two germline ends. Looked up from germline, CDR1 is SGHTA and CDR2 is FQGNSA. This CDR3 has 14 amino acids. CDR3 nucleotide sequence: TGTGCCAGCAGCTTACAACTGGGACAAGAGACCCAGTACTTC. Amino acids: CASSLQLGQETQYF.

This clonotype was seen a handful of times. The CDR3 protein is CATSQNAFQGNTGELFF. The CDR3 coding sequence is TGTGCCACCAGTCAAAATGCGTTTCAGGGGAACACCGGGGAGCTGTTTTTT. This chain uses TRBV24-1 with TRBJ2-2; D may be TRBD1 (5 bases). CDR1 is KGHDR and CDR2 is SFDVKD in the germline V gene. Trimming left V 6 bases short and J 1 base short, with 17 bases between. There are 17 residues in the CDR3.

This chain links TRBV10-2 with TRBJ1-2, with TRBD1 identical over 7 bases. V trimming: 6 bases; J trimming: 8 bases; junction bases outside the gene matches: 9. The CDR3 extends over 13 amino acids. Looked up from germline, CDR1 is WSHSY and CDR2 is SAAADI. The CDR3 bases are TGCGCCAGCAGCAGCCGGGACAGCTCCGGCTACACCTTC. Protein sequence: CASSSRDSSGYTF.

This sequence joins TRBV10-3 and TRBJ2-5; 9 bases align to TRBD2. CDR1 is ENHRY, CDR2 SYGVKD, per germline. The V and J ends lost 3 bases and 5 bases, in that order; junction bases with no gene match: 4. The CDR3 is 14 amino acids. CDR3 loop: CAISDSSGGETQYF. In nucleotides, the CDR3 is TGTGCCATCAGTGACTCCAGCGGGGGGGAGACCCAGTACTTC.

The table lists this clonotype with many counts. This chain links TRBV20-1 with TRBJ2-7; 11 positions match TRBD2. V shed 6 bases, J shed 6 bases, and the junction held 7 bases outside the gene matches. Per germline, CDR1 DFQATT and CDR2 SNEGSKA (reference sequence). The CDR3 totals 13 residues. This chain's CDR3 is CSARTSGSVEQYF. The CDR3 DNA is TGCAGTGCCCGGACTAGCGGGTCCGTCGAGCAGTACTTC.

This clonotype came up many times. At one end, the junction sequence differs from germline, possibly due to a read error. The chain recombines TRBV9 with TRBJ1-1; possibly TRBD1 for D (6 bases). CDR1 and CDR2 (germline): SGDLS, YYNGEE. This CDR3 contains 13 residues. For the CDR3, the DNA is TGTGCCAGCAGCGTATCCCCCTTAGTTCCGGGACATTTT. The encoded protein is CASSVSPLVPGHF.

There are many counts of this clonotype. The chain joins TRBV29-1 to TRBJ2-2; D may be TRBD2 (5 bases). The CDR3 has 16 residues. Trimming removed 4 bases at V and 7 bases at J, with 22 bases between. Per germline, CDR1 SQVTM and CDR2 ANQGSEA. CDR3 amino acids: CSVALSNGVEHGELFF. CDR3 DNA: TGCAGCGTTGCGCTGAGCAACGGGGTGGAACACGGGGAGCTGTTTTTT.

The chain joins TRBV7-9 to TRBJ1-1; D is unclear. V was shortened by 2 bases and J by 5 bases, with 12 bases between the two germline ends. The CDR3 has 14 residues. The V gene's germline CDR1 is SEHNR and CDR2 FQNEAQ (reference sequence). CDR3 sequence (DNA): TGTGCCAGCAGCTTACACCCGAAACGGACTGAAGCTTTCTTT. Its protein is CASSLHPKRTEAFF.